These 27 T cell receptor beta chains originate from one sample sequenced in a study of CXCR3-negative and CXCR3-positive naive CD8 T cells. Via 5' RACE with UMI labels, TRB cDNA libraries were prepared. TCRdb re-called the 5' RACE reads; one entry per CDR3 protein, DNA not given. The sample has approximately 47,000 distinct CDR3 sequences. The sample consisted of naive CXCR3- CD8+ T cells from blood. Specified subset: CD45RO-CCR7+CD27+CD95- naive CD8+ T cells lacking CXCR3 (TNR3-). Receptors were obtained from a human donor in good health. Some clones in this sample may be carry-over from other donors' samples.

This chain connects TRBV12-3 or TRBV12-4 to TRBJ2-7; TCRdb's D gene call, TRBD1, goes unchecked for lack of DNA. The CDR3 runs to 16 residues. The CDR3 sequence is CASSPVVAGGTYEQYF.

The chain combines TRBV7-6 with TRBJ1-4; TCRdb proposes TRBD1, but this gene call is untestable without DNA. The CDR3 extends over 14 amino acids. Germline lookup yields CDR1 SGHVS and CDR2 FNYEAQ. CDR3 residues: CASSIQAPNEKLFF.

Judged by frequency, this clonotype is medium-sized (0.01 to 0.1%). V is TRBV7-2 and J is TRBJ2-2; TCRdb's assignment of TRBD1 cannot be checked, as there is no DNA. The CDR3 has 14 amino acids. Germline V gene sequence: CDR1 SGHTA, CDR2 FQGNSA. CDR3 residues: CASSSDRGIRELFF.

The chain joins TRBV7-9 to TRBJ2-4. The CDR3 totals 13 residues. The germline V gene encodes CDR1 SEHNR and CDR2 FQNEAQ (reference sequence). CDR3 residues: CASSQASYDIQYF.

J is TRBJ2-7 and V is TRBV20-1. The CDR3 loop spans 13 amino acids. CDR1 DFQATT and CDR2 SNEGSKA come from the germline V gene (reference sequence). CDR3 in amino acids: CSASLLAPYEQYF.

The gene calls are TRBV6-2 or TRBV6-3 and TRBJ2-1. The CDR3 has 13 residues. The germline V gene has CDR1 MNHEY and CDR2 SVGEGT. CDR3 region: CASSITDYNEQFF.

This sequence joins TRBV5-5 and TRBJ1-1; TCRdb's D gene call, TRBD1, goes unchecked for lack of DNA. Germline V gene data show CDR1 as SGHKS and CDR2 as YYEKEE (reference sequence). CDR3 length: 13 residues. CDR3 residues: CASSFNRGTEAFF.

The CDR3 protein is CASIKGVNPTDTQYF. The chain has TRBV6-2 or TRBV6-3 and TRBJ2-3; TCRdb reports TRBD1, a call that lacks DNA to check it against. Germline lookup yields CDR1 MNHEY and CDR2 SVGEGT. CDR3 size: 15 residues.

The chain recombines TRBV28 with TRBJ1-2; TCRdb indicates TRBD1, and absent DNA this call remains unverified. The germline gives CDR1 MDHEN, CDR2 SYDVKM. The CDR3 loop spans 15 amino acids. The CDR3 sequence is CASNPTIGDSYGYTF.

The chain combines TRBV29-1 with TRBJ2-7; with no DNA, the TCRdb D assignment of TRBD1 cannot be verified. This CDR3 has 13 amino acids. Germline CDR1 reads SQVTM; CDR2 reads ANQGSEA. CDR3: CSVRRDRSYEQYF.

The rearrangement uses TRBV6-2 or TRBV6-3 and TRBJ2-3; TCRdb selects TRBD2, and the lack of DNA leaves this call unchecked. Per germline, CDR1 MNHEY and CDR2 SVGEGT. The CDR3 contains 16 residues. The CDR3 sequence: CASSNDYEVGGDTQYF.

This rearrangement joins TRBV28 to TRBJ1-4; TCRdb selects TRBD1, and the lack of DNA leaves this call unchecked. This CDR3 region has 14 residues. Germline assignment: CDR1 MDHEN and CDR2 SYDVKM. This CDR3 is CASSSGTRNEKLFF.

The chain uses TRBV6-6 and TRBJ1-1. From germline, CDR1 is MNHNY and CDR2 SVGAGI (reference sequence). The CDR3 runs to 11 residues. CDR3 sequence reads: CASTDTGEAFF.

The chain employs TRBV12-3 or TRBV12-4 and TRBJ2-7; the D call from TCRdb, TRBD1, cannot be confirmed without DNA. The CDR3 loop spans 15 amino acids. The CDR3 reads CASSRVSVNGDEQYF.

This chain joins TRBV7-6 and TRBJ2-3; there is no DNA to check the TCRdb D call of TRBD2. The CDR3 contains 15 residues. Germline V CDR1 and CDR2: SGHVS, FNYEAQ. The CDR3 sequence is CASSLAGTFTDTQYF.

The chain carries TRBV27 and TRBJ2-2; TCRdb returns TRBD1, unconfirmable since there is no DNA. CDR3 size: 14 residues. Germline CDR1 MNHEY, CDR2 SMNVEV (reference sequence). CDR3 protein: CASSSGQHTGELFF.

The chain links TRBV15 to TRBJ2-7. The CDR3 length is 13 residues. The germline V gene encodes CDR1 LNHNV and CDR2 YYDKDF (reference sequence). CDR3: CATSRGEGSEQYF.

The rearrangement links TRBV7-3 to TRBJ1-1; the D call from TCRdb, TRBD1, cannot be confirmed without DNA. CDR3 length equals 14 residues. Looked up from germline, CDR1 is SGHTA and CDR2 is FQGTGA. The CDR3 protein is CASSSGQGTTEAFF.

This chain links TRBV28 with TRBJ1-5; as DNA is missing, the TRBD1 call by TCRdb cannot be tested. The germline gives CDR1 MDHEN, CDR2 SYDVKM. CDR3 length: 15 amino acids. CDR3 region: CASSPYRGGNQPQHF.

The rearrangement links TRBV12-3 or TRBV12-4 to TRBJ2-1; absent DNA, TCRdb's TRBD1 call cannot be checked. The CDR3 extends over 12 amino acids. CDR3 protein: CASTQGGRGLFF.

This chain uses TRBV20-1 with TRBJ1-1. The CDR3 extends over 13 amino acids. From germline, CDR1 is DFQATT and CDR2 SNEGSKA (reference sequence). CDR3: CSAVRALNTEAFF.

The V call is TRBV6-5, the J call TRBJ1-1. The CDR3 is 16 residues long. Germline CDR1 and CDR2: MNHEY and SVGAGI. CDR3 residues: CASSYQTFTANTEAFF.

The chain joins TRBV5-1 to TRBJ2-7; lacking DNA, the TRBD2 call made by TCRdb goes unchecked. The CDR3 sequence is 13 residues long. Germline V lookup: CDR1 SGHRS, CDR2 YFSETQ. This CDR3 reads CASSLSGVYEQYF.

The rearrangement uses TRBV7-6 and TRBJ1-2; without DNA, the TCRdb call of TRBD1 cannot be checked. Germline V gene data show CDR1 as SGHVS and CDR2 as FNYEAQ. This CDR3 spans 15 amino acids. The CDR3 sequence is CASSSRTGGWYGYTF.

V usage is TRBV20-1 and J usage is TRBJ2-1; TCRdb selects TRBD2, and the lack of DNA leaves this call unchecked. Germline CDR1 reads DFQATT; CDR2 reads SNEGSKA (reference sequence). The CDR3 totals 15 residues. The CDR3 is CSARLTGLNDNEQFF.

The gene calls are TRBV6-5 and TRBJ2-7; TCRdb designates TRBD2, a call that cannot be tested without DNA. The germline gives CDR1 MNHEY, CDR2 SVGAGI. There are 13 residues in the CDR3. The CDR3 reads CASSPGLASEQYF.

This chain connects TRBV6-2 or TRBV6-3 to TRBJ2-7; TCRdb names TRBD2, which stays unverified in the absence of DNA. The CDR3 is 15 amino acids. The germline gives CDR1 MNHEY, CDR2 SVGEGT. The CDR3 here is CASRPQWRETYEQYF.